A selection of T cell receptor beta chains follows, all from one sample in a study of T-cell memory formation after mild COVID-19. TCRdb re-analysed the 5' RACE reads in MiXCR, keeping a single row per CDR3 protein. The table has a few hundred thousand distinct CDR3 sequences, around 15% seen once. The sample taken for sequencing was PBMCs or a T cell subset sorted from them (not recorded which). These receptors were collected from a young man who had mild COVID-19 (a few samples of this study predate the infection). Cell type and time point are not known. CDR3s leave out the opening cysteine and the closing phenylalanine or tryptophan. Not every row has a clone size; where given, it reads once, few, many or a size class.

clone_size j_call v_call cdr3_aa
NA TRBJ2-7 TRBV2 ASKEGPYEQY
NA TRBJ1-6 TRBV7-9 ASHFIRQGNSPLH
few TRBJ2-5 TRBV20-1 SASAGRLRETQY
NA TRBJ2-5 TRBV5-6 ASSSGTIRETQY
NA TRBJ1-1 TRBV7-2 ASSLEGVIEAF
NA TRBJ2-5 TRBV4-3 ASSQVGLAEQETQY
few TRBJ2-1 TRBV5-1 ASSPDGGHTPGEQF
few TRBJ1-1 TRBV24-1 ATGDTEAF
NA TRBJ1-3 TRBV7-6 ASSSSYETYGNTIY
NA TRBJ2-7 TRBV29-1 SVKYSSYEQY
few TRBJ1-6 TRBV4-3 ASSQDSPVGQSSYNSPLH
NA TRBJ2-3 TRBV7-3 ASSRAGGTGDTQY
few TRBJ2-3 TRBV7-6 ASSLSRGDPQY
many TRBJ2-1 TRBV7-7 ASSSGTSGGNEQF
NA TRBJ1-3 TRBV24-1 ATSAEGDTIY
few TRBJ2-3 TRBV27 ASRGTGKGDTQY
NA TRBJ2-3 TRBV29-1 SVTTTSGGTDTQY
NA TRBJ2-2 TRBV5-1 ASSLTPDTNTGELF
few TRBJ2-6 TRBV7-9 ASSSGDRAYSGANVLT
few TRBJ2-5 TRBV25-1 ASSAPTGETQY
NA TRBJ2-7 TRBV7-6 ASSHTGLLYEQY
NA TRBJ1-1 TRBV10-3 AISATGKDTEAF
many TRBJ2-2 TRBV6-5 ASSYPPTGELF
few TRBJ1-1 TRBV6-5 ASRVRGTEAF
NA TRBJ1-1 TRBV20-1 SASDPQGADTEAF
NA TRBJ1-1 TRBV6-5 ASSGTGGPTEAF
NA TRBJ1-2 TRBV9 ASSPGTAEYGYT
NA TRBJ2-5 TRBV7-9 ASSLYHREY
NA TRBJ2-7 TRBV3-1 ASSQGVRGLEQY
few TRBJ2-2 TRBV4-1 ASSHRGTSTGELF
NA TRBJ1-2 TRBV4-1 ASSQAGQGRGGYT
NA TRBJ2-1 TRBV5-4 ASSSFLNREQF
NA TRBJ2-3 TRBV25-1 ASSGRDTGTDTQY
NA TRBJ2-1 TRBV4-2 ASSQESGGAYNEQF
once TRBJ1-1 TRBV29-1 SVEKVEAF
few TRBJ2-1 TRBV7-2 ASSLLGGGVFDEQF
NA TRBJ1-1 TRBV6-2/TRBV6-3 ASSYGGTEAF
NA TRBJ2-3 TRBV11-2 ASSPRGAGGHTDTQY
few TRBJ1-2 TRBV7-2 ASSLAHGGYT
NA TRBJ2-1 TRBV6-5 ASSPGTGALDEQF
NA TRBJ1-2 TRBV5-5 ASSPAPTIWTYGYT
many TRBJ2-7 TRBV5-1 ASSYRSEQY
NA TRBJ2-3 TRBV14 ASSQYRESDTQY